This T cell receptor (beta chain) is drawn from a study of identical twins. Overall study results and limits: A partial confounding effect on zero-insertion analyses could come from invariant MAIT and iNKT cells. For monozygotic twins, models underestimated out-of-frame TCR alpha sharing. Abundant cord blood beta clonotypes carried fewer insertions; memory repertoires showed none.

This clonotype occurred many times. The antigen is not known. It was template switching that added a universal primer site, and there were unique molecular identifiers on the cDNA. MiXCR was run by TCRdb on the 5' RACE reads, yielding one entry per CDR3 protein. This sample yields 450,000 or so distinct CDR3 sequences, of which approximately 14% are seen a single time; around 0.57% belongs to the top ten. This CDR3 is 14 amino acids long. The germline V and J ends were trimmed by 3 bases and 7 bases, with 12 bases remaining between them. These data also formed part of another study, on yellow fever vaccine responses in identical twins.

The material sequenced was CD4+ T cells sorted from blood. This chain connects TRBV12-3 or TRBV12-4 to TRBJ1-4; D gene uncertain. The clonotype comes from a woman aged 18-29 years in good health. The CDR3 is CASSLSTGGEKLFF. The CDR3 DNA sequence: TGTGCCAGCAGTTTGTCGACGGGAGGTGAAAAACTGTTTTTT.